The 14 T cell receptor beta chains below come from one sample, sequenced in a study of read filtering for tumor transcriptome and immune sequencing. Molecular barcoded adaptors covering alpha/delta and beta/gamma chains were used on around 370 ng RNA. Using its own MiXCR run on the reads, TCRdb lists one record per CDR3 protein. The sample gives 39,000 or so distinct CDR3 sequences, around 15% of which show up once; about 30% is in the top ten. Sequenced material: a population of CD138-negative cells sorted from bone marrow. The source is a donor at least 40 years old with multiple myeloma.

This clonotype was counted ten times or more. This chain connects TRBV29-1 to TRBJ2-2; TRBD1 agrees at 7 bases. V was clipped by 6 bases and J by 0 bases; unmatched bases: 4. CDR3 size: 14 residues. Germline V gives CDR1 SQVTM, CDR2 ANQGSEA. CDR3 DNA sequence: TGCAGCGTCACTGGACAGGCGAACACCGGGGAGCTGTTTTTT. Protein product: CSVTGQANTGELFF.

In its sample, this clonotype was seen many times. J is TRBJ2-1 and V is TRBV6-2 or TRBV6-3; TRBD2 might be the D (5 bases). This CDR3 has 14 amino acids. V was clipped by 5 bases and J by 0 bases, with 8 bases between them. Germline V gene sequence: CDR1 MNHEY, CDR2 SVGEGT. The CDR3 region has the DNA TGTGCCAGCAGTCGGGATACCTCCTACAATGAGCAGTTCTTC. This sequence encodes CASSRDTSYNEQFF.

This clonotype was found many times. The chain links TRBV20-1 to TRBJ2-1; no clear D. The V and J ends lost 1 base and 1 base respectively, with 11 bases between them. This CDR3 is 15 amino acids long. Germline-derived CDR1 and CDR2 are DFQATT and SNEGSKA (reference sequence). The CDR3 DNA is TGCAGTGCTAGAGGGCTGTATCAGTCCTACAATGAGCAGTTCTTC. This sequence encodes CSARGLYQSYNEQFF.

This clonotype was counted many times. This chain uses TRBV21-1 with TRBJ1-1; TRBD1, the D gene given by the table, was not confirmed from the DNA. TRBV21-1 is assigned pseudogene status. The CDR3 is made up of 13 amino acids. The CDR3 sequence: CASSPGPTAQAFF. The CDR3 DNA is TGTGCCAGCAGCCCGGGACCCACGGCGCAAGCTTTCTTT.

This clonotype was found many times. This chain's CDR3 is CASTPGRGPYGYTF. CDR3 sequence (DNA): TGTGCCAGCACCCCTGGCAGGGGCCCCTATGGCTACACCTTC. This chain connects TRBV28 to TRBJ1-2, with D perhaps matching TRBD1 (6 bases). The CDR3 runs to 14 residues. V lost 7 bases, J lost 4 bases, and 16 bases lay in between. In germline, CDR1 is MDHEN, CDR2 SYDVKM.

This clonotype was counted ten times or more. This chain links TRBV6-6 with TRBJ2-3; 7 bases are shared with TRBD1. The germline V gene has CDR1 MNHNY and CDR2 SVGAGI (reference sequence). CDR3 size: 15 residues. The ends lost 7 bases at V and 2 bases at J; junction bases unmatched: 9. CDR3 sequence (DNA): TGTGCCAGCACCTCGGGCGGACAGGCCACAGATACGCAGTATTTT. As protein: CASTSGGQATDTQYF.

By share of the sample, this clonotype is medium-sized. V and J are TRBV12-3 or TRBV12-4 and TRBJ2-1; D not resolved. Trimming removed 4 bases from V and 2 bases from J, with 0 bases in between. This CDR3 region has 11 residues. CDR3 DNA sequence: TGTGCCAGCAGTTCCTACAATGAGCAGTTCTTC. Protein: CASSSYNEQFF.

A remark on this clonotype: A much larger clone lies one base from this, so it may be a read error. Without the conserved terminal phenylalanine or tryptophan, this CDR3 likely stems from a read error. The rearrangement joins TRBV19 to TRBJ2-7; perhaps D is TRBD1 or TRBD2 (5 bases each). Germline V gene data show CDR1 as LNHDA and CDR2 as SQIVND (reference sequence). The CDR3 has 13 amino acids. Trimming removed 5 bases at V and 0 bases at J, with 8 bases between. The chain's CDR3 is CASSPGSSYEQYL. In nucleotides, the CDR3 is TGTGCCAGTAGTCCAGGGAGCTCCTACGAGCAGTACCTC.

This clonotype was picked up many times. The chain carries TRBV20-1 and TRBJ2-3; possible D gene TRBD2, 5 bases. The length of the CDR3 is 13 residues. With 1 base removed from V and 3 bases from J, the gap between germline ends came to 8 bases. Germline CDR1 DFQATT, CDR2 SNEGSKA (reference sequence). This CDR3 is CSARGSGTDTQYF. The DNA for the CDR3 is TGCAGTGCTAGAGGATCGGGAACAGATACGCAGTATTTT.

In this sample, this clonotype turned up many times. The chain has TRBV28 and TRBJ2-1, with D tentatively TRBD1 or TRBD2 (7 bases each). The CDR3 has 15 amino acids. Germline V gene data show CDR1 as MDHEN and CDR2 as SYDVKM. With 6 bases removed from V and 5 bases from J, the gap between germline ends came to 17 bases. CDR3 sequence: CASSTTGEGHNEQFF. As DNA, the CDR3 is TGTGCCAGCAGCACCACAGGGGAGGGCCACAATGAGCAGTTCTTC.

Many counts were recorded for this clonotype. V gene TRBV2 combines with J gene TRBJ2-5; D could derive from TRBD1 or TRBD2 (5 bases each). Germline V gives CDR1 SNHLY, CDR2 FYNNEI. Deletions cut 6 bases from V and 0 bases from J, with 17 bases between. The CDR3 covers 16 residues. CDR3 DNA sequence: TGTGCCAGCAGCGCCCGTGAGGGGCGGAACCAAGAGACCCAGTACTTC. Translated, it gives CASSAREGRNQETQYF.

This clonotype was detected ten times or more. The V call is TRBV20-1, the J call TRBJ2-1; 15 bases are shared with TRBD2. The CDR3 totals 20 residues. J lost 9 bases, V lost 5 bases, and 23 bases had no gene match. CDR1 is DFQATT and CDR2 is SNEGSKA in the germline V gene (reference sequence). The DNA of the CDR3 is TGCAGTGCTCAATATCCTGGACTAGCGGGAGGGCTAGGTGTAATTCCTGAGCAGTTCTTC. Protein product: CSAQYPGLAGGLGVIPEQFF.

In this sample, this clonotype turned up many times. This sequence joins TRBV4-1 and TRBJ2-3, with D perhaps matching TRBD1 (5 bases). Trimming left V 0 bases short and J 4 bases short, with 5 bases between. This CDR3 is 13 amino acids long. CDR1 MGHRA and CDR2 YSYEKL come from the germline V gene. The CDR3 sequence: CASSQEQADTQYF. As DNA, the CDR3 is TGCGCCAGCAGCCAAGAACAGGCAGATACGCAGTATTTT.

In this sample, this clonotype turned up a few times. Since a much larger clone is just one base distant, this may be a read error. Lacking the conserved final phenylalanine or tryptophan, this CDR3 likely reflects a read error. The rearrangement links TRBV7-3 to TRBJ2-5; D gene uncertain. CDR3 size: 13 residues. Trimming stripped 4 bases from V and 4 bases from J, with 10 bases between. In germline, CDR1 is SGHTA, CDR2 FQGTGA. CDR3 bases: TGTGCCAGCAGCTCCGGGCCCGGAGAGACCCAGTACCTC. Its protein is CASSSGPGETQYL.